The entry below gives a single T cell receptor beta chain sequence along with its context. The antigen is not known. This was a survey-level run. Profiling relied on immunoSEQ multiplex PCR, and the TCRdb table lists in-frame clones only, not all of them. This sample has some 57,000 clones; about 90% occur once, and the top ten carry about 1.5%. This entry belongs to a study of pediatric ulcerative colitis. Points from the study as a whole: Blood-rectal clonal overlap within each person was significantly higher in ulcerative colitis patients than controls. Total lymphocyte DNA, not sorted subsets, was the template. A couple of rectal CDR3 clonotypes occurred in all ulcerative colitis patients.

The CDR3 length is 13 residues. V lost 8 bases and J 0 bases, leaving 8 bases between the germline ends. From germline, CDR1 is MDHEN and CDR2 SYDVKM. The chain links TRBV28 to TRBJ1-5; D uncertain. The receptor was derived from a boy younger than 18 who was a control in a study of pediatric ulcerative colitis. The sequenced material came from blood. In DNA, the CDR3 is TGTGCCAGCGCCGTATATAGCAATCAGCCCCAGCATTTT. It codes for CASAVYSNQPQHF.